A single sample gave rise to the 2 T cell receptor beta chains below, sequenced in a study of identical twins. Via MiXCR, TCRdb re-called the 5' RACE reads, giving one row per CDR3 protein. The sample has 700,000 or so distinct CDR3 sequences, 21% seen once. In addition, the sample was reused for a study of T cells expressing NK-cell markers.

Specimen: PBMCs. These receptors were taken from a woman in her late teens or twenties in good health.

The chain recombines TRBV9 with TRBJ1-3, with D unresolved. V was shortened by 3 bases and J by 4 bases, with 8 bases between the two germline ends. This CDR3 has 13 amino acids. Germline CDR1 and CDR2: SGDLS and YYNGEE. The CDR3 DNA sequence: TGTGCCAGCAGCGCGGGTCAGGGAAACACCATATATTTT. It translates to CASSAGQGNTIYF. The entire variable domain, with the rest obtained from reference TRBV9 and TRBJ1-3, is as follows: DSGVTQTPKHLITATGQRVTLRCSPRSGDLSVYWYQQSLDQGLQFLIQYYNGEERAKGNILERFSAQQFPDLHSELNLSSLELGDSALYFCASSAGQGNTIYFGEGSWLTVV.

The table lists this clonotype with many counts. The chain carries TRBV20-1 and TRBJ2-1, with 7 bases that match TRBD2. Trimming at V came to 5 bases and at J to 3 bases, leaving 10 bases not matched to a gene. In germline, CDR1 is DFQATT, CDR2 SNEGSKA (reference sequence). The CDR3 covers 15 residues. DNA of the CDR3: TGCAGTGCTGGGGTTCATAGCGGGCGCTACAATGAGCAGTTCTTC. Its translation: CSAGVHSGRYNEQFF.